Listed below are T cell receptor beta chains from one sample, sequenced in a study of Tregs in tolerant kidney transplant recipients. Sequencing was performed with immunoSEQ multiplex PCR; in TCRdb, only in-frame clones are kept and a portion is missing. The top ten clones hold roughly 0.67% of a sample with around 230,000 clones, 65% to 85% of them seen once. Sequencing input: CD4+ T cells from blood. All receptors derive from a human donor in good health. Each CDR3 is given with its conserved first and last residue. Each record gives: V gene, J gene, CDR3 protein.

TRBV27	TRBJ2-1	CASRTRQGPASNEQFF
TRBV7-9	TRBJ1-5	CASSLAVGNQAQHF
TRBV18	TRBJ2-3	CASSPNRGWGTDTQYF
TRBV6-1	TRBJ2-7	CASSYGGEQYF
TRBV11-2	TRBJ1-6	CASSRMTGGNSPLHF
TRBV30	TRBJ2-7	CAWSGRGASYEQYF
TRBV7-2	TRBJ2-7	CASSLGSGSPYEQYF
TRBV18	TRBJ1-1	CASSPRQGQGPRMSTEAFF
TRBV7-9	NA	CASSLVTGSSYEQYF
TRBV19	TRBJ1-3	CASSIARTYSGNTIYF
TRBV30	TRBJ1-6	CAWSLGVGSPLHF
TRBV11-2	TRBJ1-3	CASSRDISGNTIYF
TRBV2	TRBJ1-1	CASSEATNTEAFF
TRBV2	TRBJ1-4	CASSAGQNEKLFF
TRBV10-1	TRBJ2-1	CASGDTNYNEQFF